One T cell receptor (beta chain) is described in this entry. Methods used by the authors: From reference gene primer amplification, estimates of nucleated cell counts were derived. Profiling relied on immunoSEQ multiplex PCR, and the TCRdb table lists in-frame clones only, not all of them. Clonal size and the V and J genes are those of that table, whereas D and trimming came from the DNA. The sample holds roughly 190,000 clones, 90% seen once. The data were obtained in a study of blood T cell repertoires in COVID-19. Study overall: The United States, Italy and Spain supplied acute and convalescent COVID-19 samples. PBMCs, B-cell-depleted T cells, or T cells provided the cDNA or gDNA that made up the material.

Germline CDR1 MNHNY, CDR2 SVGAGI (reference sequence). The CDR3 totals 14 residues. V lost 7 bases, J lost 4 bases, and 16 bases lay in between. The clonotype was recovered from a man aged 50 to 60 with acute or convalescent COVID-19. Sequencing was performed on peripheral blood. The J gene is TRBJ1-2, the V gene TRBV6-6; weak D call: TRBD1 (5 bases). This CDR3 reads CASTPGGVVYGYTF. DNA for the CDR3: TGTGCCAGCACCCCGGGGGGGGTAGTCTATGGCTACACCTTC.